The clone carrying this T cell receptor (beta chain) was counted many times. What it recognizes is unknown. This entry is derived from a study of blood T cells in healthy people across ages. Primed by a sample-barcoded 5' primer and a J-beta primer mix, a second PCR proceeded for about 7 to 12 cycles. One entry per CDR3 protein, called by TCRdb with MiXCR from the 5' RACE reads. This sample has some 1.7 million distinct CDR3 sequences, with roughly 30% found just once. The individuals who served as donors were healthy Caucasians living in Russia, aged roughly 6 to 100. Study-wide points: Age brought a roughly linear fall in TCR beta diversity measured per million T cells.

This CDR3 comprises 16 residues. From germline, CDR1 is DFQATT and CDR2 SNEGSKA (reference sequence). V was clipped by 5 bases and J by 0 bases; unmatched bases: 9. Material: blood. The chain uses TRBV20-1 and TRBJ2-4, with TRBD1 matching 8 bases. The clonotype comes from a woman in her 30s in good health. CDR3 protein: CSALDRANPAKNIQYF. CDR3 DNA: TGCAGTGCTTTGGACAGGGCAAATCCAGCCAAAAACATTCAGTACTTC.